This TCR beta chain stems from a study of blood T cell repertoires in COVID-19. Background on the study: Acute and convalescent COVID-19 specimens originated in the United States, Italy and Spain. T cells, B-cell-depleted T cells, or PBMCs supplied cDNA or gDNA.

Original methodology: Nucleated cell number was recorded as an estimate derived from reference gene primer amplification. Method: immunoSEQ multiplex PCR; TCRdb's copy keeps in-frame clones and lacks some. V, J and clone size reflect that table, while D and trimming were determined from the DNA. The table lists 130,000 or so clones, less than 85% of them singletons. The table lists this clone with a few counts. The receptor was isolated from an older woman with acute or convalescent COVID-19. The sequencing input was peripheral blood.

CDR3 sequence: CASSPRWTEGVGYGYTF. In DNA, the CDR3 is TGTGCCAGCAGCCCGCGCTGGACCGAAGGGGTGGGCTATGGCTACACCTTC. The chain couples TRBV11-2 to TRBJ1-2; TRBD1 is a possible D gene (5 bases). The CDR3 spans 17 residues. Germline V CDR1 and CDR2: SGHAT, FQNNGV. V lost 5 bases and J lost 4, with 23 bases in between.